This T cell receptor beta chain appears in the sequencing data of a study of CD8 T cells in Susac syndrome. Whole-study findings and limits: Only a relatively small number of individuals were included in the TCR sequencing and HLA analysis.

Note on this clonotype: Antigen: not known.

The RNA input was about 0.5 to 1 ug, and it was reverse transcribed with random hexamers. The amplification used immunoSEQ multiplex PCR on TCR beta CDR3; it spanned 54 Vbeta and 13 Jbeta. TCRdb ran MiXCR on the immunoSEQ multiplex PCR reads and lists one entry per CDR3 protein. Among 200,000 or so distinct CDR3 sequences listed, roughly 96% were seen once. V was pared by 3 bases and J by 7 bases, with 10 bases between. The CDR3 length is 13 residues. Germline V gene data show CDR1 as LGHDT and CDR2 as YNNKEL (reference sequence). CD8+ and CD4+ T cells circulating in blood were sequenced for TCR beta. TEMRA cells underwent FACS enrichment and CD8+ and CD4+ T cells underwent negative isolation.

This TCR came from a human donor with multiple sclerosis. Sequencing was done on a sample of CD4+ T cells from PBMCs. The rearrangement links TRBV3-1 to TRBJ2-1; TRBD2 might be the D (5 bases). CDR3: CASSQPSGNEQFF. DNA for the CDR3: TGTGCCAGCAGCCAGCCGTCGGGGAATGAGCAGTTCTTC.